This T cell receptor beta chain stems from a study of cytomegalovirus exposure and HLA in healthy donors. This clone turned up a few times. Per the germline V gene, CDR1 is KGHSH and CDR2 is LQKENI. The CDR3 runs 14 residues. V lost 4 bases and J lost 1; bases outside the gene matches: 4. The PCR employed 60 Vbeta primers together with 13 Jbeta primers. Method: immunoSEQ multiplex PCR; TCRdb's copy keeps in-frame clones and lacks some. This repertoire shows about 76,000 clones, 70% to 80% found once; its top ten account for around 2.5%. The specimen was PBMCs. The clonotype originates from a man aged 25-45 years in good health and CMV-seronegative. The gene calls are TRBV18 and TRBJ2-7; 7 bases are shared with TRBD2. The CDR3 loop reads CASSLRAGSYEQYF. DNA for the CDR3: TGTGCCAGCTCACTTCGAGCGGGATCCTACGAGCAGTACTTC.